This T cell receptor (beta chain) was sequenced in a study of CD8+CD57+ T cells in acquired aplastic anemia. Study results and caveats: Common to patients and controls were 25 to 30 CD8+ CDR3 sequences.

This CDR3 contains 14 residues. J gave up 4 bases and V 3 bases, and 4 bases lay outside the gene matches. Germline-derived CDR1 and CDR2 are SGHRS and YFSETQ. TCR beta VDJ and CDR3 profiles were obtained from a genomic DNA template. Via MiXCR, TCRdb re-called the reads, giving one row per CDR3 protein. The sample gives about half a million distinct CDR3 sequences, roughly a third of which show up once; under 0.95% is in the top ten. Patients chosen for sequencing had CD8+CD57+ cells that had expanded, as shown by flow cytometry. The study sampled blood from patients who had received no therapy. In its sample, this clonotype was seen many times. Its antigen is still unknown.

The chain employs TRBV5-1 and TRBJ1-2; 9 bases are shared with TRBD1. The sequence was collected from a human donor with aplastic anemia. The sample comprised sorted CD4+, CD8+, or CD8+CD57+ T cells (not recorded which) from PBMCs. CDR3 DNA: TGCGCCAGCAGCTATCGGGACAGGGCCTATGGCTACACCTTC. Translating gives CASSYRDRAYGYTF.